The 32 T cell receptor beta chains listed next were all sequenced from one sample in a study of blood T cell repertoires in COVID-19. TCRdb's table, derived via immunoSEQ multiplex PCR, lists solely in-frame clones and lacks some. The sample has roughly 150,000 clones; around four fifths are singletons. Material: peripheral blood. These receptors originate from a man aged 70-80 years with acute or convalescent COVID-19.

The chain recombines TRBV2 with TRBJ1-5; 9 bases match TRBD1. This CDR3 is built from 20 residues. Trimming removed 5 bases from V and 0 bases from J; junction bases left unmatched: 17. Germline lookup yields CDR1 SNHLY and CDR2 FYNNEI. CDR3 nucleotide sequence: TGTGCCAGCAGTTACACTAATCCCCGGGACAGGGTCAATAGCAATCAGCCCCAGCATTTT. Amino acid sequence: CASSYTNPRDRVNSNQPQHF.

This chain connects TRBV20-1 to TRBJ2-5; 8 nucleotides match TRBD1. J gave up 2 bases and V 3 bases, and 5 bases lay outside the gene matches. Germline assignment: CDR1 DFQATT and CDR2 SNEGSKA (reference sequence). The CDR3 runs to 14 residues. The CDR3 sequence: CSASEDRVQETQYF. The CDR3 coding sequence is TGCAGTGCTAGTGAGGACAGGGTGCAAGAGACCCAGTACTTC.

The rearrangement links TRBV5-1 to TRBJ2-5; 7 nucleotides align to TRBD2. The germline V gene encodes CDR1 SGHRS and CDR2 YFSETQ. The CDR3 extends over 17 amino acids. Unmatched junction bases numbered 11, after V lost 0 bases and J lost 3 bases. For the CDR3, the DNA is TGCGCCAGCAGCTTGGCCAAGGGGCTAGCGGCTGAAGAGACCCAGTACTTC. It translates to CASSLAKGLAAEETQYF. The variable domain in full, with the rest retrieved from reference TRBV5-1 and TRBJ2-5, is KAGVTQTPRYLIKTRGQQVTLSCSPISGHRSVSWYQQTPGQGLQFLFEYFSETQRNKGNFPGRFSGRQFSNSRSEMNVSTLELGDSALYLCASSLAKGLAAEETQYFGPGTRLLVL.

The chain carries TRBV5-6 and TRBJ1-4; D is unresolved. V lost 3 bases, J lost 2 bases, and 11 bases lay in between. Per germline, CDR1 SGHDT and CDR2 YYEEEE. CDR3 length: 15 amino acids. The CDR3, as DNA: TGTGCCAGCAGCTATACAGTCTCCACTAATGAAAAACTGTTTTTT. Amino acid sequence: CASSYTVSTNEKLFF.

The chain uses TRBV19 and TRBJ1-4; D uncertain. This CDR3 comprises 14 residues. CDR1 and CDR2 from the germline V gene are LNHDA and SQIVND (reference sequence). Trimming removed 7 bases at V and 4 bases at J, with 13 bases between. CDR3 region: CASNSDGSNEKLFF. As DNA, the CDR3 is TGTGCCAGTAATTCTGATGGGAGTAATGAAAAACTGTTTTTT.

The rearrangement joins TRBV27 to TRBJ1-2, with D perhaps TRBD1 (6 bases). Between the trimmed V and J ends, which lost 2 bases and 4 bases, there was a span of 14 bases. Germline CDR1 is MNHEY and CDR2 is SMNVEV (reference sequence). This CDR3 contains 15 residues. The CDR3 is CASSLGAGGVYGYTF. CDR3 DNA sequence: TGTGCCAGCAGTTTAGGAGCGGGGGGCGTCTATGGCTACACCTTC.

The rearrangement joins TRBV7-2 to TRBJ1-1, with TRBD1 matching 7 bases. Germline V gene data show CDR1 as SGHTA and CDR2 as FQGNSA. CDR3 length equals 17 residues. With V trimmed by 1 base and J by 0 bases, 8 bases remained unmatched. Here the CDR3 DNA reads TGTGCCAGCAGCTTAGTGAGTCAGGGGGTAATGAACACTGAAGCTTTCTTT. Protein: CASSLVSQGVMNTEAFF.

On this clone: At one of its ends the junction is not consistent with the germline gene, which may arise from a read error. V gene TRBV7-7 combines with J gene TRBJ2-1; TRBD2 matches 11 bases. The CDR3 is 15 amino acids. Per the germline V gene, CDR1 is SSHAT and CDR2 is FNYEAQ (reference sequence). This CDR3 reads CASSVAGGIINEQFF. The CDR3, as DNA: TGTGCTAGCAGCGTAGCGGGAGGGATTATCAATGAGCAGTTCTTC.

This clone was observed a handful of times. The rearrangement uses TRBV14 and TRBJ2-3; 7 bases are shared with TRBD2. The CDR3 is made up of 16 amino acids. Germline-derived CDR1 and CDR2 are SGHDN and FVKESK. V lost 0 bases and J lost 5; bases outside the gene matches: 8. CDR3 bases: TGTGCCAGCAGCCAAGATCGCGGGAGTAATATAGATACGCAGTATTTT. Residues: CASSQDRGSNIDTQYF.

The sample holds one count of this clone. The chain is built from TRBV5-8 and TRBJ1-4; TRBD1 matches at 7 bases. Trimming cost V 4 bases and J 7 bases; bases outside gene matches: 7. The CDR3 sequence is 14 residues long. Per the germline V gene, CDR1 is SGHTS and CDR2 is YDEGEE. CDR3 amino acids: CASSRRQGGEKLFF. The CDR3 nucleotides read TGTGCCAGCAGCCGAAGACAGGGAGGTGAAAAACTGTTTTTT.

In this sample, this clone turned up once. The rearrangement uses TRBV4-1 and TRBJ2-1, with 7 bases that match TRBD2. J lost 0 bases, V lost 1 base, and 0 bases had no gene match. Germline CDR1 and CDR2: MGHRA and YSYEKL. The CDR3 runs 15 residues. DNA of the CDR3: TGCGCCAGCAGCCAAGGCGGGGGCTCCTACAATGAGCAGTTCTTC. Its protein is CASSQGGGSYNEQFF.

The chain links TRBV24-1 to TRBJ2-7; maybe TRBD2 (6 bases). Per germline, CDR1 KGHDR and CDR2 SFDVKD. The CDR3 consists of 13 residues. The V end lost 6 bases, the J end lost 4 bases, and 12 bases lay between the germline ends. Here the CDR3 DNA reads TGTGCCACCAGTTCCGGGAGAGGGTACGAGCAGTACTTC. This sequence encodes CATSSGRGYEQYF.

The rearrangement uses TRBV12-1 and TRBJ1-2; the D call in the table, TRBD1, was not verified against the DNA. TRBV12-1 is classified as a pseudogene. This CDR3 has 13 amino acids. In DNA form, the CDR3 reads TGTGCCAGCAGCGCGTACAGGGGTTATGGCTACACCTTC. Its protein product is CASSAYRGYGYTF.

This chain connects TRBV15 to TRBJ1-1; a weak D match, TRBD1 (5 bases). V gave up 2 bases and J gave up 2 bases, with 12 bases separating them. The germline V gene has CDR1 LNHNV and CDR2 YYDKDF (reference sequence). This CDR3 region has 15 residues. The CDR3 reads CATSRPSGGNTEAFF. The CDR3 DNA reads TGTGCCACCAGCAGACCGAGCGGGGGTAACACTGAAGCTTTCTTT.

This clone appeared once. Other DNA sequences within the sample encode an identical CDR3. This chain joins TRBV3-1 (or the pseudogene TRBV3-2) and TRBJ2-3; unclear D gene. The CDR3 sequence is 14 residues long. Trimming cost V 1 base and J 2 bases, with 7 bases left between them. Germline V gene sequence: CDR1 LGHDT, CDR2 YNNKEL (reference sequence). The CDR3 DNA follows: TGTGCCAGCAGCCAAGTTACAGACACAGATACGCAGTATTTT. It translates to CASSQVTDTDTQYF.

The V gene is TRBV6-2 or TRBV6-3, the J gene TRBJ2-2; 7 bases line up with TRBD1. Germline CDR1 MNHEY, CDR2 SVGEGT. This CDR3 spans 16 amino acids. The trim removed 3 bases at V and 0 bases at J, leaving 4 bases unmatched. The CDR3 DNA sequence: TGTGCCAGCAGTTATTACCAGGGGGCGAACACCGGGGAGCTGTTTTTT. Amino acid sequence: CASSYYQGANTGELFF.

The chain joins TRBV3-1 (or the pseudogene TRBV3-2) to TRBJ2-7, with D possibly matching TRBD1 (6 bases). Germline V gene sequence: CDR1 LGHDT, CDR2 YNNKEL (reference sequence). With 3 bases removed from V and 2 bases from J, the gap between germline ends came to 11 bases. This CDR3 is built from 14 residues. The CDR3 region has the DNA TGTGCCAGCAGCCAGGGACACCCTCCCTACGAGCAGTACTTC. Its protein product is CASSQGHPPYEQYF.

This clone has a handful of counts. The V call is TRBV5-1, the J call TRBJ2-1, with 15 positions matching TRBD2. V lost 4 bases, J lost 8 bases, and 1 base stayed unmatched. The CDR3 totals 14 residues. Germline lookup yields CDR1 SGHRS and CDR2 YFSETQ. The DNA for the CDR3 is TGCGCCAGCAGCAGGACTAGCGGGGGGGATGAGCAGTTCTTC. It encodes CASSRTSGGDEQFF.

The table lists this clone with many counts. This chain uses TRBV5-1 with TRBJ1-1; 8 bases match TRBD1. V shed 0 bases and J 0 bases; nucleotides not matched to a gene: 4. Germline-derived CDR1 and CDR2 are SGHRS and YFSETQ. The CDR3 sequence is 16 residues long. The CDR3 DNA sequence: TGCGCCAGCAGCTTGGCGACAGGGGTTGTGAACACTGAAGCTTTCTTT. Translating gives CASSLATGVVNTEAFF.

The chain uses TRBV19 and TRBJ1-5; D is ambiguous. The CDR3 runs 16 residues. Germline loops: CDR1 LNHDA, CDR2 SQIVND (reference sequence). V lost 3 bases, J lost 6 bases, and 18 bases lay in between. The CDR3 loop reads CASSISQTSLPQPQHF. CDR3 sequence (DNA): TGTGCCAGTAGTATTTCACAGACGAGTTTACCTCAGCCCCAGCATTTT.

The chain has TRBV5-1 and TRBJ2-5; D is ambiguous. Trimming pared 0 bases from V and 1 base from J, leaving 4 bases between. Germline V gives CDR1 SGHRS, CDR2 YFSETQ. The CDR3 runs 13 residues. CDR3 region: CASSLAVQETQYF. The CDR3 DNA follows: TGCGCCAGCAGCTTGGCGGTCCAAGAGACCCAGTACTTC.

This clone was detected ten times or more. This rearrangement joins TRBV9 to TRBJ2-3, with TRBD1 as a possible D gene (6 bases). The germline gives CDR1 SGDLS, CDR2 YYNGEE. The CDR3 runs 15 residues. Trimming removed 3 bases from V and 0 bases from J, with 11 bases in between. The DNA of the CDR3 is TGTGCCAGCAGCGGACAGGACTCTAGCACAGATACGCAGTATTTT. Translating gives CASSGQDSSTDTQYF.

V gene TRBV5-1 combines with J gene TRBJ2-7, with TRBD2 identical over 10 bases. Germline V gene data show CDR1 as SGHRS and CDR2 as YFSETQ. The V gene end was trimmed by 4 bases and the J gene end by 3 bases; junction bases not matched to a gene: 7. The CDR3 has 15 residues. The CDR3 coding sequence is TGCGCCAGCAGCACACGGACTAGCGGAAACTACGAGCAGTACTTC. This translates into CASSTRTSGNYEQYF.

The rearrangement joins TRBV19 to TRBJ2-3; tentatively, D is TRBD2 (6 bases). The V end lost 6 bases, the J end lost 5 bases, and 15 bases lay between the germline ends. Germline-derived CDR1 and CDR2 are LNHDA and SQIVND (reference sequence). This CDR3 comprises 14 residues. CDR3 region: CASSPSSVGDTQYF. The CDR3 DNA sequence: TGTGCCAGTAGCCCATCTAGCGTCGGAGATACGCAGTATTTT.

The CDR3 DNA reads as TGTGCCAGCAGCTTAGGCCCCAGGAATACGAACACCGGGGAGCTGTTTTTT. Encoded protein: CASSLGPRNTNTGELFF. The V gene is TRBV7-2, the J gene TRBJ2-2; D unclear. The germline V gene encodes CDR1 SGHTA and CDR2 FQGNSA. CDR3 size: 17 residues. Trimming removed 1 base from V and 0 bases from J, with 12 bases in between.

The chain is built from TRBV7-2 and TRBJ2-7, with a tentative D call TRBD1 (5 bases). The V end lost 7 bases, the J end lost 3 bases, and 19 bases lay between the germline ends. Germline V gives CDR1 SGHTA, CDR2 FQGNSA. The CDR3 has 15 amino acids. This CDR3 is CASTTGSAFVYEQYF. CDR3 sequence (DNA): TGTGCCAGCACCACAGGAAGTGCTTTCGTCTACGAGCAGTACTTC.

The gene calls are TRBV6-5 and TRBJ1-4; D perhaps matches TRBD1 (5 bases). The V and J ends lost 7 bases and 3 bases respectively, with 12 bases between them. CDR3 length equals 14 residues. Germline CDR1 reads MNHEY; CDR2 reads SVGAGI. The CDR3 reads CASKIGGPNEKLFF. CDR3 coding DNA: TGTGCCAGCAAGATCGGGGGTCCTAATGAAAAACTGTTTTTT.

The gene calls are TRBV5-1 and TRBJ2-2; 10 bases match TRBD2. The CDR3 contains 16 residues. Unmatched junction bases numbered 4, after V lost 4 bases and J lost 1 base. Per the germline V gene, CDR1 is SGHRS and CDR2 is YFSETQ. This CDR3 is CASSGRTSGNTGELFF. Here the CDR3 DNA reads TGCGCCAGCAGCGGGCGGACTAGCGGGAACACCGGGGAGCTGTTTTTT. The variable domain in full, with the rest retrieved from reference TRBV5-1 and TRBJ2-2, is KAGVTQTPRYLIKTRGQQVTLSCSPISGHRSVSWYQQTPGQGLQFLFEYFSETQRNKGNFPGRFSGRQFSNSRSEMNVSTLELGDSALYLCASSGRTSGNTGELFFGEGSRLTVL.

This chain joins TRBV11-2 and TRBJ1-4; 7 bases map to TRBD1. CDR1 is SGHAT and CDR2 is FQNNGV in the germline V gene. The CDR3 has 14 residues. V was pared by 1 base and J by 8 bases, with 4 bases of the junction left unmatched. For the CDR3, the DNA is TGTGCCAGCAGCTTAGGGACAGGTAGCGAAAAACTGTTTTTT. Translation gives CASSLGTGSEKLFF.

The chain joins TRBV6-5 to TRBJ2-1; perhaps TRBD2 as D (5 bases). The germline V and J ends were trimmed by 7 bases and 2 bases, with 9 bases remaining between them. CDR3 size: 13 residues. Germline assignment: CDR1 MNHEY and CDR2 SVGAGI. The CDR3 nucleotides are TGTGCCAGCATGGGGAGTCCCTACAATGAGCAGTTCTTC. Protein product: CASMGSPYNEQFF.

CDR3 nucleotide sequence: TGTGCCAGCAGACAACAGGGAGCCCACGAGCAGTACTTC. Residues: CASRQQGAHEQYF. V is TRBV7-2 and J is TRBJ2-7; TRBD1 might be the D (6 bases). This CDR3 spans 13 amino acids. Germline V gene data show CDR1 as SGHTA and CDR2 as FQGNSA. V lost 6 bases to trimming and J lost 5 bases, with 14 bases between them.

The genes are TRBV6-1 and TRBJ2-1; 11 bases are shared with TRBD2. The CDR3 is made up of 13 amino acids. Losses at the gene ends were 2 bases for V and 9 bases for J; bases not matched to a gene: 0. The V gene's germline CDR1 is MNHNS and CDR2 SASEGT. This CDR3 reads CASSELAGGEQFF. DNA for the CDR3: TGTGCCAGCAGTGAACTAGCGGGAGGTGAGCAGTTCTTC.